Reported below is one T cell receptor (beta chain). Some clones are missing from TCRdb's copy, which holds only in-frame ones; the method was immunoSEQ multiplex PCR. The top ten hold less than 20% of the sample, which has over 90,000 clones, approximately 89% seen once. The sample originates from a study of blood T cell repertoires in COVID-19. Trimming pared 10 bases from V and 1 base from J, leaving 10 bases between. Per the germline V gene, CDR1 is ENHRY and CDR2 is SYGVKD. CDR3 length: 13 amino acids. The TCR comes from a human donor in a cohort sampled during active COVID-19. The J gene is TRBJ1-4, the V gene TRBV10-3; D perhaps matches TRBD1 (5 bases). Sequencing was performed on peripheral blood. CDR3 nucleotide sequence: TGTGCCAGCGGGGGAAGAACTAATGAAAAACTGTTTTTT. Translation: CASGGRTNEKLFF.